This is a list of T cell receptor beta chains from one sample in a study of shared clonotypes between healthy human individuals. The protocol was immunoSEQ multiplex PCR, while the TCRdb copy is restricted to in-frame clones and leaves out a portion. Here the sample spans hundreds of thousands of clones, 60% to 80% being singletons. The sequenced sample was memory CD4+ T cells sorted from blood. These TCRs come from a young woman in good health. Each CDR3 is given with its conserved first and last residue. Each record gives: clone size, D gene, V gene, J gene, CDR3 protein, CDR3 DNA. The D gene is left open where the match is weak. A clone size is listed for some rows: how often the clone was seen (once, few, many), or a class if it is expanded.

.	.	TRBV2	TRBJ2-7	CASSEFHRYEQYF	TGTGCCAGCAGTGAATTCCATCGCTACGAGCAGTACTTC
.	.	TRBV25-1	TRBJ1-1	CASSEYPDTEAFF	TGTGCCAGCAGTGAATATCCCGACACTGAAGCTTTCTTT
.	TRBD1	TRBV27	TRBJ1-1	CASSSQQGLGTEAFF	TGTGCCAGCAGTTCTCAACAGGGGCTCGGCACTGAAGCTTTCTTT
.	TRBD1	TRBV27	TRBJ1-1	CASSYRTGRNTEAFF	TGTGCCAGCAGTTACAGGACAGGGCGGAACACTGAAGCTTTCTTT
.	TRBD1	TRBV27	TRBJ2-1	CASSLSGDRGVHEQFF	TGTGCCAGCAGTTTATCTGGGGACAGGGGTGTCCATGAGCAGTTCTTC
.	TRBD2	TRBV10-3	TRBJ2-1	CAISQTSSYNEQFF	TGTGCCATCAGCCAGACTAGCAGCTACAATGAGCAGTTCTTC
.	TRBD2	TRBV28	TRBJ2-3	CASRPGRADTQYF	TGTGCCAGCAGGCCCGGGAGGGCAGATACGCAGTATTTT
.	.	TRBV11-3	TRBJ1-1	CASSPSPTQGEAFF	TGTGCCAGCAGCCCGTCCCCGACGCAGGGTGAAGCTTTCTTT
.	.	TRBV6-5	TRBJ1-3	CASSYGAFGNTIYF	TGTGCCAGCAGTTATGGGGCATTTGGAAACACCATATATTTT
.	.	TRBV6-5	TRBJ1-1	CASSRGEGTEAFF	TGTGCCAGCAGCCGAGGGGAGGGCACTGAAGCTTTCTTT
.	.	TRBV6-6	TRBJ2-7	CASSFDTSYEQYF	TGTGCCAGCAGTTTCGACACCTCCTACGAGCAGTACTTC
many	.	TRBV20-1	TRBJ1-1	CSASETEAFF	TGCAGTGCTAGTGAGACTGAAGCTTTCTTT
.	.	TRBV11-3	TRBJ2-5	CASSLGRDGQETQYF	TGTGCCAGCAGCTTAGGTCGGGACGGCCAAGAGACCCAGTACTTC
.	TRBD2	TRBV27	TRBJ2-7	CASSYSGSLLKQYF	TGTGCCAGCAGTTACAGCGGGAGTCTATTGAAGCAGTACTTC
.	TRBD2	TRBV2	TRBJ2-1	CASIELAGISYNEQFF	TGTGCCAGCATTGAACTAGCGGGAATCTCCTACAATGAGCAGTTCTTC
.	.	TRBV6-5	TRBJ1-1	CASGGLKSTEAFF	TGTGCCAGTGGGGGATTGAAGTCCACTGAAGCTTTCTTT
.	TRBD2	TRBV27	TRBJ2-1	CASSNRGRAVVSYNEQFF	TGTGCCAGCAGTAACCGCGGGAGGGCCGTCGTCTCCTACAATGAGCAGTTCTTC
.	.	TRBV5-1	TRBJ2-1	CASSLPGNEQFF	TGCGCCAGCAGCTTGCCGGGGAATGAGCAGTTCTTC
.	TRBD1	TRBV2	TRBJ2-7	CASRGTASSYEQYF	TGTGCCAGCAGGGGGACAGCCAGCTCCTACGAGCAGTACTTC
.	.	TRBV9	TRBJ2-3	CASSVDVGDTDTQYF	TGTGCCAGCAGCGTAGATGTCGGGGATACAGATACGCAGTATTTT
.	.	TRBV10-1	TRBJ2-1	CASSESSSSYRFF	TGCGCCAGCAGTGAGTCGAGTAGTTCTTATCGGTTCTTC
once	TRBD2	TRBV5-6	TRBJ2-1	CASRLLAENNYNEQFF	TGTGCCAGCAGACTCCTAGCGGAAAACAACTACAATGAGCAGTTCTTC
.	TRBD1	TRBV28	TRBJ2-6	CASSGGTGIFPGANVLTF	TGTGCCAGCAGTGGGGGGACAGGTATTTTCCCTGGGGCCAACGTCCTGACTTTC
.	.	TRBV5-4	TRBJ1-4	CASSLSSAPDEKLFF	TGTGCCAGCAGCTTGTCAAGTGCTCCTGATGAAAAACTGTTTTTT
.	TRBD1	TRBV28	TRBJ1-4	CASTMTGVSTNEKLFF	TGTGCCAGCACCATGACAGGGGTGTCAACTAATGAAAAACTGTTTTTT
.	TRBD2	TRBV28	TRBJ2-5	CASSITSGGKETQYF	TGTGCCAGCAGTATCACTAGCGGGGGTAAAGAGACCCAGTACTTC